These 2 T cell receptor beta chains were sequenced from one sample in a study of T-cell memory formation after mild COVID-19. A single record per CDR3 protein comes from TCRdb applying MiXCR to the 5' RACE reads. The sample includes about 270,000 distinct CDR3 sequences, around 17% of them seen just once. What was sequenced was PBMCs or a T cell subset sorted from them (not recorded which). The source of these receptors is a man in his late teens or twenties who had mild COVID-19 (a few samples of this study predate the infection). Cell type and time point are not known.

The chain is built from TRBV9 and TRBJ2-3; possibly TRBD1 for D (6 bases). The CDR3 sequence is 16 residues long. Trimming removed 2 bases from V and 5 bases from J, with 18 bases in between. CDR1 is SGDLS, CDR2 YYNGEE, per germline. For the CDR3, the DNA is TGTGCCAGCAGCGTCGGTACAGGGACCGGCGGAGATACGCAGTATTTT. Protein product: CASSVGTGTGGDTQYF.

This clonotype came up many times. The chain employs TRBV6-2 or TRBV6-3 and TRBJ2-3; D might be TRBD1 or TRBD2, each matching 6 bases. The CDR3 totals 17 residues. The germline V gene encodes CDR1 MNHEY and CDR2 SVGEGT. V dropped 2 bases and J dropped 4 bases, with 19 bases sitting between them. The CDR3 region has the DNA TGTGCCAGCAGTTACGCGTCCGGTTGGGGGGCCTCAGATACGCAGTATTTT. Its translation: CASSYASGWGASDTQYF.